This is a list of T cell receptor beta chains from one sample in a study of radiation and T cells in renal cell carcinoma. TCRdb keeps only in-frame clones here, not all; method: immunoSEQ multiplex PCR. The sample records some 75,000 clones, 82% being singletons. The sample in question was blood, obtained from a patient whose treatment included radiotherapy and nephrectomy. The receptors come from a man between 60 and 75 years old with renal cell carcinoma. Each CDR3 is given with its conserved first and last residue. D genes are given only for firm matches. Size is stated for part of the rows, as once, few or many counts, or as a class when the clone is expanded.

.,TRBV4-1,TRBD1,TRBJ2-2,TGCGCCAGCAGCCAAGCCCTATTCAGGGGGCGGTTGAACACCGGGGAGCTGTTTTTT,CASSQALFRGRLNTGELFF
.,TRBV10-1,TRBD1,TRBJ2-7,TGCGCCAGCAGTGAGGACAGGGGAGGCTCCTACGAGCAGTACTTC,CASSEDRGGSYEQYF
.,TRBV27,.,TRBJ1-5,TGTGCCAGCAGTTTGGGGGGTTACCGTCAGCCCCAGCATTTT,CASSLGGYRQPQHF
.,TRBV28,.,TRBJ2-2,TGTGCCAGCAGTTTGACCGGGGAGCTGTTTTTT,CASSLTGELFF
.,TRBV4-1,.,TRBJ1-5,TGCGCCAGCAGCCTCACCCCAGGCAGCCTCAATCAGCCCCAGCATTTT,CASSLTPGSLNQPQHF
.,TRBV6-5,TRBD2,TRBJ2-1,TGTGCCAGCAGTGGCGGGAGGGTGTACAATGAGCAGTTCTTC,CASSGGRVYNEQFF
.,TRBV19,.,TRBJ2-3,TGTGCCAGTAGTATGACTTTTGGGGGCACAGATACGCAGTATTTT,CASSMTFGGTDTQYF
.,TRBV27,TRBD2,TRBJ2-7,TGTGCCAGCAGTTTAACCACTAGCGGGGGGTTATCCTACGAGCAGTACTTC,CASSLTTSGGLSYEQYF
once,TRBV5-1,.,TRBJ2-1,TGCGCCAGCAGCTTGGCCCAACAGGGGCCAAGGGGGGACAATGAGCAGTTCTTC,CASSLAQQGPRGDNEQFF
.,TRBV5-5,.,TRBJ1-1,TGTGCCAGCAGCTTGGGCCCAAACACTGAAGCTTTCTTT,CASSLGPNTEAFF
.,TRBV11-2,TRBD2,TRBJ2-7,TGTGCCAGCAGCTTAGGACTAGCGGGAACTTATACGCCCCCTTACGAGCAGTACTTC,CASSLGLAGTYTPPYEQYF
.,TRBV6-5,TRBD2,TRBJ2-7,TGTGCCAGCAGCCACGGCGGGGGGGGACTCTACGAGCAGTACTTC,CASSHGGGGLYEQYF
.,TRBV27,.,TRBJ2-1,TGTGCCAGCAGTTTAAACTCCTACAATGAGCAGTTCTTC,CASSLNSYNEQFF
.,TRBV11-1,.,TRBJ2-3,TGTGCCAGCAGCTTACGAGATACGCAGTATTTT,CASSLRDTQYF